This T cell receptor beta chain was obtained from a study of T cell responses to AZD1222 COVID-19 vaccine. General study points: Epitopes outside B.1.351 and B.1.1.7 mutated regions reportedly drew nearly half of spike TCRs.

Note on this clone: Its antigen remains unidentified.

With V trimmed by 4 bases and J by 5 bases, 1 base remained unmatched. The CDR3 loop spans 13 amino acids. Germline loops: CDR1 SGHDT, CDR2 YYEEEE. Libraries were prepared by immunoSEQ multiplex PCR; TCRdb keeps only in-frame clonotypes and omits some of them. In the table there are some 150,000 clones, roughly 88% of which are singletons. Sequenced here: peripheral blood, sampled 28 days after the second dose of the MenACWY control vaccine. The receptor was derived from an adult who received the MenACWY meningococcal vaccine as a control. The rearrangement links TRBV5-6 to TRBJ2-1; 9 nucleotides agree with TRBD1. The CDR3 DNA sequence: TGTGCCAGCAGCGGGGACAGGGACAATGAGCAGTTCTTC. Its protein product is CASSGDRDNEQFF.